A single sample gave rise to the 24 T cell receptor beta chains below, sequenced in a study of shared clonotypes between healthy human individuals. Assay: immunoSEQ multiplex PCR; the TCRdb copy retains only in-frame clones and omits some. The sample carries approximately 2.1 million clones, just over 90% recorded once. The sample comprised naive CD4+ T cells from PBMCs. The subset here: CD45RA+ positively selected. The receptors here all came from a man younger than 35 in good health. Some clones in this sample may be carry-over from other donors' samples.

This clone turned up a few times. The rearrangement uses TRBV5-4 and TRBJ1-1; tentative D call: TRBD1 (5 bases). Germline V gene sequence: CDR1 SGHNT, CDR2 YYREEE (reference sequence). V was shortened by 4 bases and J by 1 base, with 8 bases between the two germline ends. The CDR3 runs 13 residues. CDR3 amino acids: CASSQGSNTEAFF. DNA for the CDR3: TGTGCCAGCAGCCAGGGATCGAACACTGAAGCTTTCTTT. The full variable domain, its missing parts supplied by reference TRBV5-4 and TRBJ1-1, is ETGVTQSPTHLIKTRGQQVTLRCSSQSGHNTVSWYQQALGQGPQFIFQYYREEENGRGNFPPRFSGLQFPNYSSELNVNALELDDSALYLCASSQGSNTEAFFGQGTRLTVV.

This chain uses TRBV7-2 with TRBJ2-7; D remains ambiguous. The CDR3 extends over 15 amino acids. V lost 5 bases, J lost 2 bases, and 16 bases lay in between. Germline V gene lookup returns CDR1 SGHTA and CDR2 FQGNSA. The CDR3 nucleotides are TGTGCCAGCAGCCCCACCCGGATAACCCCCTACGAGCAGTACTTC. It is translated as CASSPTRITPYEQYF.

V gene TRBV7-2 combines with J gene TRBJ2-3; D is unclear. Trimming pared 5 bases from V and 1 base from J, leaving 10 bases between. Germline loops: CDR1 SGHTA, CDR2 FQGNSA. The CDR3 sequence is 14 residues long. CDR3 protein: CASSASRGTDTQYF. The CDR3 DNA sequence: TGTGCCAGCAGCGCAAGCCGCGGCACAGATACGCAGTATTTT. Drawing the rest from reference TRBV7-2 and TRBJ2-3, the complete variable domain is GAGVSQSPSNKVTEKGKDVELRCDPISGHTALYWYRQSLGQGLEFLIYFQGNSAPDKSGLPSDRFSAERTGGSVSTLTIQRTQQEDSAVYLCASSASRGTDTQYFGPGTRLTVL.

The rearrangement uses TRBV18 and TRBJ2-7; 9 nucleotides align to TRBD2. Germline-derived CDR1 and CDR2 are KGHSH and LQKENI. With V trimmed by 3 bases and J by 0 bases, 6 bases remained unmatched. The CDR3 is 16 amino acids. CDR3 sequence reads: CASSPSSGSSSYEQYF. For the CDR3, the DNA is TGTGCCAGCTCACCGAGTAGCGGGAGTAGCTCCTACGAGCAGTACTTC.

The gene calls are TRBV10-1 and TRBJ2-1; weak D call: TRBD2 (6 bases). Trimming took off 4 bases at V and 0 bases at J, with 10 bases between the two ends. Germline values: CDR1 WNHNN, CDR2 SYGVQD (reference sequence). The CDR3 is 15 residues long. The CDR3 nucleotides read TGCGCCAGCAGTGGGAGGGGAAGCTCCTACAATGAGCAGTTCTTC. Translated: CASSGRGSSYNEQFF.

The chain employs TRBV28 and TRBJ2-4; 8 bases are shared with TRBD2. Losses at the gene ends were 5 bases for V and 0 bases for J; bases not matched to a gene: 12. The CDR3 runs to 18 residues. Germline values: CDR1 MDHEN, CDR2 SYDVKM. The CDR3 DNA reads TGTGCCAGCAGTCCCCCTAGCCGGCTAGCGGGAGCCAAAAACATTCAGTACTTC. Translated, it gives CASSPPSRLAGAKNIQYF.

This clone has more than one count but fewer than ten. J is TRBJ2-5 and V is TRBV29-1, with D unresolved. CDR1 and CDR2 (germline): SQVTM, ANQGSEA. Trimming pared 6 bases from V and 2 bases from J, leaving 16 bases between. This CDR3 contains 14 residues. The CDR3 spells CSVLGPSIQETQYF. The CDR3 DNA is TGCAGCGTCTTAGGACCTTCAATACAAGAGACCCAGTACTTC.

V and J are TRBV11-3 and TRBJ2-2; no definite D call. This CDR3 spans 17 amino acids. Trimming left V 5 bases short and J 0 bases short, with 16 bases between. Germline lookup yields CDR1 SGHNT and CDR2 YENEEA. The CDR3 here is CASSPQAADANTGELFF. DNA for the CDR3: TGTGCCAGCAGCCCTCAGGCAGCCGATGCGAACACCGGGGAGCTGTTTTTT.

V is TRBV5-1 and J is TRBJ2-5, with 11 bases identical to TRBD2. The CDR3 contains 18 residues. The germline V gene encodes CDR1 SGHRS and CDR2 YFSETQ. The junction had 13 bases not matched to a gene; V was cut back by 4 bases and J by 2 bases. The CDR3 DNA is TGCGCCAGCAGCCCGTCGGCTAGCGGGAGGATCCCACAAGAGACCCAGTACTTC. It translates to CASSPSASGRIPQETQYF.

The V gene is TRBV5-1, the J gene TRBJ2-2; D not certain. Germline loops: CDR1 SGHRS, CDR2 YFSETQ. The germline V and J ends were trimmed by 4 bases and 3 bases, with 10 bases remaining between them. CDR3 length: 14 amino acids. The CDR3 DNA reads TGCGCCAGCAGCCCGGACCTACACACCGGGGAGCTGTTTTTT. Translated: CASSPDLHTGELFF.

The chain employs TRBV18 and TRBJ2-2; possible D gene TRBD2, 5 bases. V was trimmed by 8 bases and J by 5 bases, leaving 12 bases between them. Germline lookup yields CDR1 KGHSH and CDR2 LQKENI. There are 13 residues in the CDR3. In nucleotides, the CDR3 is TGTGCCAGCGCCGATACGGGGACCGGGGAGCTGTTTTTT. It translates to CASADTGTGELFF.

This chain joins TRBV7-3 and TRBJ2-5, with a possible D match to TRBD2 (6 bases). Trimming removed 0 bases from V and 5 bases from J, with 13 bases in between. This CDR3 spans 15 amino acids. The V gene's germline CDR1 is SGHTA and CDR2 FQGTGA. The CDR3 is CASSLTGGSVETQYF. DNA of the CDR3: TGTGCCAGCAGCTTAACTGGGGGGAGCGTGGAGACCCAGTACTTC.

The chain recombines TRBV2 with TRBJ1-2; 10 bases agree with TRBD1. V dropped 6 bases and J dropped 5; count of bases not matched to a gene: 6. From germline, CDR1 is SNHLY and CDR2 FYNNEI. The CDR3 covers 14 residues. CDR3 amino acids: CASSDRGLGYGYTF. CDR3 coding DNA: TGTGCCAGCAGCGACAGGGGGCTGGGATATGGCTACACCTTC.

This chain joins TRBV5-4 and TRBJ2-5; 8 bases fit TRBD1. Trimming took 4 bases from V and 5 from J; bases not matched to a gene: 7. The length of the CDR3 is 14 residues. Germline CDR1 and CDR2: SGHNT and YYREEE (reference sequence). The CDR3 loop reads CASSRGQGVETQYF. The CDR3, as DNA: TGTGCCAGCAGCCGAGGACAGGGCGTGGAGACCCAGTACTTC.

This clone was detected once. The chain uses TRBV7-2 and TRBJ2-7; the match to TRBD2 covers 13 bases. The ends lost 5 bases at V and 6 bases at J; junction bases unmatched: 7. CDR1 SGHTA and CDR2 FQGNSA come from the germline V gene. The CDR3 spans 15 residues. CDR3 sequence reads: CASSLGTSGAGEQYF. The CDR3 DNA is TGTGCCAGCAGCCTCGGGACTAGCGGGGCTGGCGAGCAGTACTTC.

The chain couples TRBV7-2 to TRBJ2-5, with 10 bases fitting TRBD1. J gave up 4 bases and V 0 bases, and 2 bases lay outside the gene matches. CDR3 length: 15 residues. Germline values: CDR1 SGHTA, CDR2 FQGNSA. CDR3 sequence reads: CASSLAGTGAETQYF. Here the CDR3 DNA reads TGTGCCAGCAGCTTAGCCGGGACAGGGGCAGAGACCCAGTACTTC.

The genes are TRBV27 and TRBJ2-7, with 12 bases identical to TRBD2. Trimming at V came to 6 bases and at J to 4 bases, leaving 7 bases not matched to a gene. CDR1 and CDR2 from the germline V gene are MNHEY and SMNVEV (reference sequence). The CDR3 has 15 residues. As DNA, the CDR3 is TGTGCCAGCAGCCCGACTAGCGGGAGAATTTACGAGCAGTACTTC. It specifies CASSPTSGRIYEQYF.

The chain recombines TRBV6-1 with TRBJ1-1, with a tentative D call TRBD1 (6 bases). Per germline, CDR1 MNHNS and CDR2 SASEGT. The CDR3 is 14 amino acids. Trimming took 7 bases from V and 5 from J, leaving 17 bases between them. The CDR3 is CASTTGYPGTEAFF. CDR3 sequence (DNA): TGTGCCAGCACCACAGGGTACCCTGGGACTGAAGCTTTCTTT.

The CDR3 reads CASSFVQGGTEAFF. CDR3 bases: TGCGCCAGCAGCTTCGTCCAGGGGGGCACTGAAGCTTTCTTT. This chain links TRBV5-1 with TRBJ1-1, with 7 bases aligning to TRBD1. V was clipped by 2 bases and J by 4 bases; unmatched bases: 5. Germline CDR1 and CDR2: SGHRS and YFSETQ. This CDR3 is 14 amino acids long. Looking up the rest from reference TRBV5-1 and TRBJ1-1 gives the full variable domain: KAGVTQTPRYLIKTRGQQVTLSCSPISGHRSVSWYQQTPGQGLQFLFEYFSETQRNKGNFPGRFSGRQFSNSRSEMNVSTLELGDSALYLCASSFVQGGTEAFFGQGTRLTVV.

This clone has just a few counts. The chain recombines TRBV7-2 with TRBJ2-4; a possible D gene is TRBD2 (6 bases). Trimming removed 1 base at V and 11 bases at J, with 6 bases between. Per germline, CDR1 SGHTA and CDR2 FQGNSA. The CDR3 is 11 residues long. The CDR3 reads CASSLERVQYF. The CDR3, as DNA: TGTGCCAGCAGCTTAGAGCGGGTTCAGTACTTC. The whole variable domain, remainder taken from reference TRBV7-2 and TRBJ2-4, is GAGVSQSPSNKVTEKGKDVELRCDPISGHTALYWYRQSLGQGLEFLIYFQGNSAPDKSGLPSDRFSAERTGGSVSTLTIQRTQQEDSAVYLCASSLERVQYFGAGTRLSVL.

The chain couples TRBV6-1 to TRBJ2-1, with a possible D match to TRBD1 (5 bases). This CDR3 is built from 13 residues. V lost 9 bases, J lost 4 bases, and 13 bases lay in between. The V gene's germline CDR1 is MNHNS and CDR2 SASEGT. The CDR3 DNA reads TGTGCCAGGGGGCTAGTTGGTTACAATGAGCAGTTCTTC. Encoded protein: CARGLVGYNEQFF.

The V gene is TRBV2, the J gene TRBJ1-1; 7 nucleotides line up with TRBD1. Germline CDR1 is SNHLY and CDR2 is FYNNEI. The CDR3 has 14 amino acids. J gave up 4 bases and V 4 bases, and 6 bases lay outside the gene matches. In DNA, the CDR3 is TGTGCCAGCAGTGTCGAGACAGGGCCCACTGAAGCTTTCTTT. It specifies CASSVETGPTEAFF.

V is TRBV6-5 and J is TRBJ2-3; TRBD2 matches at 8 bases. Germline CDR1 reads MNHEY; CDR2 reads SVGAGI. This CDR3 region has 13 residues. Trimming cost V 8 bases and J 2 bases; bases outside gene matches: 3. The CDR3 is CASGAGDTDTQYF. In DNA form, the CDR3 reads TGTGCCAGCGGAGCGGGAGACACAGATACGCAGTATTTT.

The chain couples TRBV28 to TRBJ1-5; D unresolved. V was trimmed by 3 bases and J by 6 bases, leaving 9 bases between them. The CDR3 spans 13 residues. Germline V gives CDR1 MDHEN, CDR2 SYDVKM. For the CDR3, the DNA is TGTGCCAGCAGTTTCGCCTATCCTCAGCCCCAGCATTTT. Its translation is CASSFAYPQPQHF. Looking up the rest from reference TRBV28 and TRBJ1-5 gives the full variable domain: DVKVTQSSRYLVKRTGEKVFLECVQDMDHENMFWYRQDPGLGLRLIYFSYDVKMKEKGDIPEGYSVSREKKERFSLILESASTNQTSMYLCASSFAYPQPQHFGDGTRLSIL.